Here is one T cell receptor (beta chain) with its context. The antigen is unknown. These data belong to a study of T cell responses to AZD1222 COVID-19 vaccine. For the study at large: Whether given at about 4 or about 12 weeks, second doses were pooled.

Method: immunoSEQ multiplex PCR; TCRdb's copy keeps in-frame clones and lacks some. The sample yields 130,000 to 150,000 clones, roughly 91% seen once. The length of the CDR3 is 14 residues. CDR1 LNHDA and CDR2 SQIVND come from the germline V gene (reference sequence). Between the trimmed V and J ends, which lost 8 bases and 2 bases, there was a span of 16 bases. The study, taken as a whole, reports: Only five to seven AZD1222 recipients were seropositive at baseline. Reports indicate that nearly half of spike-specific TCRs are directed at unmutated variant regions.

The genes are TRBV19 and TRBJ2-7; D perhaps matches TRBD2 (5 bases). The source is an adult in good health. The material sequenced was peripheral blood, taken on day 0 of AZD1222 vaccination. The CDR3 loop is CASLGIQPPYEQYF. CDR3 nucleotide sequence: TGTGCCAGTCTCGGGATCCAGCCACCCTACGAGCAGTACTTC.